Described below is a single T cell receptor (beta chain) sequence and its context. This entry belongs to a study of control samples from healthy donors and cancer patients. Assay used: immunoSEQ multiplex PCR; TCRdb lists only in-frame clones, some missing. Of roughly 370,000 clones listed, over 75% are singletons. CDR3 size: 16 residues. The V gene end was trimmed by 2 bases and the J gene end by 6 bases; junction bases not matched to a gene: 8. CDR1 and CDR2 (germline): KGHSH, LQKENI. The TCR sequence derives from a man between 40 and 49 years old with head and neck cancer. V gene TRBV18 combines with J gene TRBJ1-4; 8 nucleotides match TRBD1. Material: PBMCs. CDR3 protein: CASSPRIRGRDEKLFF. CDR3 in DNA: TGTGCCAGCTCACCAAGGATCAGGGGGCGGGATGAAAAACTGTTTTTT.